A selection of T cell receptor beta chains follows, all from one sample in a study of neurological immune-mediated disorders. TCRdb passed the 5' RACE reads through MiXCR, listing each CDR3 protein once. The sample includes 80,000 or so distinct CDR3 sequences, approximately 10% of them seen just once. Material for sequencing was PBMCs. All receptors come from a man aged 50 or older in good health. Each CDR3 is given with its conserved first and last residue. Fields, in order: D gene, J gene, V gene, clone size, CDR3 DNA, CDR3 protein. The D gene is left open where the match is weak. The size field is filled for only some rows; it gives once, few, many or a size class.

d_gene: TRBD1; j_gene: TRBJ2-2; v_gene: TRBV5-1; abundance: many; CDR3nt: TGCGCCAGCAGCTCCACAGGGGGCCTGAACACCGGGGAGCTGTTTTTT; CDR3aa: CASSSTGGLNTGELFF
d_gene: NA; j_gene: TRBJ1-2; v_gene: TRBV27; abundance: once; CDR3nt: TGTGCCAGCAGAATCGCAGGGGCCGCCTATCAAGGCTACACCTTC; CDR3aa: CASRIAGAAYQGYTF
d_gene: TRBD2; j_gene: TRBJ2-3; v_gene: TRBV7-2; abundance: many; CDR3nt: TGTGCCAGCAGCTTAAACGGGGGGGGCACAGATACGCAGTATTTT; CDR3aa: CASSLNGGGTDTQYF
d_gene: NA; j_gene: TRBJ2-1; v_gene: TRBV5-1; abundance: many; CDR3nt: TGCGCCAGCAGCTTGGCCGGGGGGACAGTTGCTTATGAGCAGTTCTTC; CDR3aa: CASSLAGGTVAYEQFF
d_gene: NA; j_gene: TRBJ1-5; v_gene: TRBV12-3/TRBV12-4; abundance: many; CDR3nt: TGTGCCAGCAGTTTCCTTGAAATGGGGGCCCAGCATTTT; CDR3aa: CASSFLEMGAQHF
d_gene: NA; j_gene: TRBJ2-1; v_gene: TRBV3-1; abundance: many; CDR3nt: TGTGCCAGCAGCCAAGAACCCGTAGGAGGCCATGAGCAGTTCTTC; CDR3aa: CASSQEPVGGHEQFF
d_gene: NA; j_gene: TRBJ2-3; v_gene: TRBV10-3; abundance: many; CDR3nt: TGTGCCATCAGTGAGTCAGGCCAAGCGGGAGATACGCAGTATTTT; CDR3aa: CAISESGQAGDTQYF
d_gene: TRBD2; j_gene: TRBJ2-2; v_gene: TRBV9; abundance: many; CDR3nt: TGTGCCAGCAGTTTGGGGGGGGACACCGGGGAGCTGTTTTTT; CDR3aa: CASSLGGDTGELFF
d_gene: NA; j_gene: TRBJ2-2; v_gene: TRBV15; abundance: many; CDR3nt: TGTGCCACCAGCAGAGGATCAGGGAACACCGGGGAGCTGTTTTTT; CDR3aa: CATSRGSGNTGELFF
d_gene: NA; j_gene: TRBJ1-2; v_gene: TRBV6-2/TRBV6-3; abundance: NA; CDR3nt: TGTGCCAGTAGTTACTCGCGGGACATTTATGGCTACACCTTC; CDR3aa: CASSYSRDIYGYTF
d_gene: TRBD2; j_gene: TRBJ2-3; v_gene: TRBV18; abundance: few; CDR3nt: TGTGCCAGCTCACCACGGTTGACTAGCGGGGGGGCCCGCACAGATACGCAGTATTTT; CDR3aa: CASSPRLTSGGARTDTQYF
d_gene: NA; j_gene: TRBJ1-1; v_gene: TRBV20-1; abundance: many; CDR3nt: TGCAGTGCCGACAGAAGTGCAGGGCGCATGAACACTGAAGCTTTCTTT; CDR3aa: CSADRSAGRMNTEAFF
d_gene: NA; j_gene: TRBJ2-3; v_gene: TRBV10-3; abundance: many; CDR3nt: TGTGCCATCAGAGGCAGGGCGGCCACAGATACGCAGTATTTT; CDR3aa: CAIRGRAATDTQYF
d_gene: NA; j_gene: TRBJ1-2; v_gene: TRBV12-3/TRBV12-4; abundance: many; CDR3nt: TGTGCCAGCAGTTTAGCGGGGAGCCAGGGCTATGGCTACACCTTC; CDR3aa: CASSLAGSQGYGYTF
d_gene: NA; j_gene: TRBJ1-5; v_gene: TRBV12-3/TRBV12-4; abundance: many; CDR3nt: TGTGCCAGCAGCCAGAGGCCTGGGAGCAATCAGCCCCAGCATTTT; CDR3aa: CASSQRPGSNQPQHF
d_gene: NA; j_gene: TRBJ2-7; v_gene: TRBV7-2; abundance: many; CDR3nt: TGTGCCAGCAGTCCTAGTCATCGGGAGCAGTACTTC; CDR3aa: CASSPSHREQYF
d_gene: NA; j_gene: TRBJ1-2; v_gene: TRBV10-2; abundance: many; CDR3nt: TGCGCCAGCAGTGATGTCGACGTACCAAATCGGGGCTATGGCTACACCTTC; CDR3aa: CASSDVDVPNRGYGYTF
d_gene: NA; j_gene: TRBJ2-3; v_gene: TRBV12-3/TRBV12-4; abundance: many; CDR3nt: TGTGCCAGCAGGCCAAGCACAGATACGCAGTATTTT; CDR3aa: CASRPSTDTQYF
d_gene: TRBD2; j_gene: TRBJ2-6; v_gene: TRBV6-2/TRBV6-3; abundance: many; CDR3nt: TGTGCCAGCAGTCCTCTCGTTGGGACTACCTACTCTGGGGCCAACGTCCTGACTTTC; CDR3aa: CASSPLVGTTYSGANVLTF
d_gene: NA; j_gene: TRBJ1-5; v_gene: TRBV19; abundance: many; CDR3nt: TGTGCCAGTAGGCCCAACAGGGCCCTTTCCCAGCCCCAGCATTTT; CDR3aa: CASRPNRALSQPQHF
d_gene: TRBD1; j_gene: TRBJ2-5; v_gene: TRBV2; abundance: many; CDR3nt: TGTGCCAGCAGGTGGACAGGGGTGTTCCAAGAGACCCAGTACTTC; CDR3aa: CASRWTGVFQETQYF
d_gene: TRBD2; j_gene: TRBJ2-7; v_gene: TRBV11-2; abundance: many; CDR3nt: TGTGCCAGCAGCTATACAGATAGCGGGAGAAACGAGCAGTACTTC; CDR3aa: CASSYTDSGRNEQYF
d_gene: TRBD1; j_gene: TRBJ2-5; v_gene: TRBV25-1; abundance: many; CDR3nt: TGTGCCAGCAGCCCGACAGGGATGGAGACCCAGTACTTC; CDR3aa: CASSPTGMETQYF
d_gene: TRBD2; j_gene: TRBJ2-7; v_gene: TRBV7-2; abundance: many; CDR3nt: TGTGCCAGCAGCGAGCGGGGGGGACGAGAGCAGTACTTC; CDR3aa: CASSERGGREQYF
d_gene: TRBD2; j_gene: TRBJ2-7; v_gene: TRBV3-1; abundance: many; CDR3nt: TGTGCCAGCAGCCAAGACGGAGCGGGGGGTGAGCAGTACTTC; CDR3aa: CASSQDGAGGEQYF
d_gene: NA; j_gene: TRBJ1-2; v_gene: TRBV15; abundance: many; CDR3nt: TGTGCCACCAGCAGTTTGGAGGGTCGGGGCTACACCTTC; CDR3aa: CATSSLEGRGYTF
d_gene: NA; j_gene: TRBJ2-3; v_gene: TRBV7-3; abundance: many; CDR3nt: TGTGCCAGCAGCTTAAGACCCGGGTCGGGCACAGATACGCAGTATTTT; CDR3aa: CASSLRPGSGTDTQYF
d_gene: NA; j_gene: TRBJ1-5; v_gene: TRBV12-3/TRBV12-4; abundance: many; CDR3nt: TGTGCCAGCAGCCAACTCCCCGGGGCCCAGCATTTT; CDR3aa: CASSQLPGAQHF
d_gene: NA; j_gene: TRBJ1-1; v_gene: TRBV12-3/TRBV12-4; abundance: many; CDR3nt: TGTGCCAGCACCCCTGGGGACTTGAACACTGAAGCTTTCTTT; CDR3aa: CASTPGDLNTEAFF
d_gene: TRBD2; j_gene: TRBJ2-2; v_gene: TRBV20-1; abundance: NA; CDR3nt: TGCAGTGCTTTGGGGGCGGGGGGTCTTTTGGACGGGGAGCTGTTTTTT; CDR3aa: CSALGAGGLLDGELFF